The 27 T cell receptor beta chains presented below share a single source sample, sequenced in a study of cytomegalovirus exposure and HLA in healthy donors. PCR involved 60 Vbeta and 13 Jbeta primers. Clones were read by immunoSEQ multiplex PCR, and TCRdb kept only the in-frame ones, dropping some. The table records 150,000 or so clones, around 68% of them present only once. Sequencing was performed on PBMCs. Receptors were obtained from a man younger than 40 in good health and CMV-seropositive.

The V and J genes are TRBV28 and TRBJ1-2; no reliable D call. Trimming shortened V by 2 bases and J by 3 bases, and 10 bases separated the two germline ends. This CDR3 has 14 amino acids. Germline V gene data show CDR1 as MDHEN and CDR2 as SYDVKM. In nucleotides, the CDR3 is TGTGCCAGCAGTTTAGAAACAGTTTACTATGGCTACACCTTC. Translation gives CASSLETVYYGYTF.

The chain has TRBV19 and TRBJ2-1, with 13 nucleotides matching TRBD2. The J segment lost 8 bases and the V segment lost 5 bases, leaving 9 bases of the junction unmatched. Per germline, CDR1 LNHDA and CDR2 SQIVND (reference sequence). This CDR3 region has 16 residues. The CDR3 nucleotides are TGTGCCAGTAGTGTGGGGACTAGCGGGATGTATGATGAGCAGTTCTTC. This encodes CASSVGTSGMYDEQFF.

This clone has a handful of counts. One end of the junction is discordant with germline, which a read error may explain. The chain links TRBV4-2 to TRBJ2-1; a weak D match, TRBD2 (6 bases). The CDR3 covers 16 residues. Germline-derived CDR1 and CDR2 are LGHNA and YNFKEQ. CDR3: CASSQVLAGTRDELFF. The DNA for the CDR3 is TGTGCCAGCAGCCAAGTTCTGGCGGGCACGCGGGATGAGCTGTTCTTC.

The gene calls are TRBV29-1 and TRBJ1-1; D is unresolved. CDR3 size: 12 residues. Trimming took 1 base from V and 3 from J, leaving 6 bases between them. Germline V gives CDR1 SQVTM, CDR2 ANQGSEA. The CDR3 DNA reads as TGCAGCGTTGAAGTACAGCACACTGAAGCTTTCTTT. Its protein product is CSVEVQHTEAFF.

This chain connects TRBV7-2 to TRBJ2-1, with 11 nucleotides matching TRBD2. The CDR3 extends over 17 amino acids. V dropped 2 bases and J dropped 4; count of bases not matched to a gene: 7. Germline CDR1 SGHTA, CDR2 FQGNSA. The CDR3 protein is CASSLIATSGAYNEQFF. The CDR3 bases are TGTGCCAGCAGCTTAATCGCGACTAGCGGGGCTTACAATGAGCAGTTCTTC.

This clone has just a few counts. V usage is TRBV28 and J usage is TRBJ2-3; 8 nucleotides align to TRBD2. The ends lost 1 base at V and 4 bases at J; junction bases unmatched: 4. The length of the CDR3 is 15 residues. Germline CDR1 MDHEN, CDR2 SYDVKM. Here the CDR3 reads CASSLSGGGADTQYF. The CDR3 DNA follows: TGTGCCAGCAGTTTATCGGGGGGGGGTGCAGATACGCAGTATTTT.

V and J are TRBV20-1 and TRBJ1-2; no clear D gene. This CDR3 spans 9 amino acids. The V gene lost 4 bases and the J gene lost 7 bases, with 4 bases spanning the gap. Germline V lookup: CDR1 DFQATT, CDR2 SNEGSKA (reference sequence). Here the CDR3 DNA reads TGCAGTGCTAAGCGTGGCTACACCTTC. Protein: CSAKRGYTF.

The chain combines TRBV4-1 with TRBJ2-2; D is undetermined. CDR3 length: 15 residues. Germline V gives CDR1 MGHRA, CDR2 YSYEKL. The V end was cut by 10 bases, the J end by 1 base, with 16 bases between. The DNA for the CDR3 is TGCGCCATCCAGAGACAAGGAAAGAACACCGGGGAGCTGTTTTTT. Its protein product is CAIQRQGKNTGELFF.

The count of this clone is one. The chain employs TRBV6-1 and TRBJ2-3, with 9 bases matching TRBD1. This CDR3 has 14 residues. The ends lost 7 bases at V and 5 bases at J; junction bases unmatched: 7. The germline V gene encodes CDR1 MNHNS and CDR2 SASEGT. The CDR3 nucleotides read TGTGCCAGCACGCCTGCGGGACAGGGAGATACGCAGTATTTT. Translated, it gives CASTPAGQGDTQYF.

The chain carries TRBV28 and TRBJ2-3, with 9 bases lining up with TRBD2. The CDR3 covers 15 residues. Germline V CDR1 and CDR2: MDHEN, SYDVKM. The V segment lost 0 bases and the J segment 5 bases; nucleotides outside the gene matches: 3. In DNA form, the CDR3 reads TGTGCCAGCAGTTTATGGCGGGAGGGAGGAGATACGCAGTATTTT. Its protein product is CASSLWREGGDTQYF.

The chain is built from TRBV7-3 and TRBJ2-1; unclear D gene. The V gene lost 5 bases and the J gene lost 0 bases, with 11 bases spanning the gap. This CDR3 contains 15 residues. In germline, CDR1 is SGHTA, CDR2 FQGTGA. CDR3 sequence: CASSPVRSSYNEQFF. The CDR3 DNA sequence: TGTGCCAGCAGCCCGGTTAGGAGCTCCTACAATGAGCAGTTCTTC.

The table lists this clone with a few counts. V gene TRBV5-1 combines with J gene TRBJ2-3, with D perhaps matching TRBD1 (6 bases). Germline V CDR1 and CDR2: SGHRS, YFSETQ. V lost 0 bases, J lost 2 bases, and 7 bases lay in between. The CDR3 runs 14 residues. The CDR3 loop reads CASSLAGDTDTQYF. CDR3 nucleotides: TGCGCCAGCAGCTTGGCAGGGGACACAGATACGCAGTATTTT.

This rearrangement joins TRBV10-3 to TRBJ1-2, with TRBD1 identical over 10 bases. Trimming removed 10 bases from V and 6 bases from J; junction bases left unmatched: 11. The CDR3 contains 14 residues. Looked up from germline, CDR1 is ENHRY and CDR2 is SYGVKD. CDR3 in DNA: TGTGCCACGGAGTCAGGACAGGGGGGACATGGCTACACCTTC. This gives the protein CATESGQGGHGYTF.

This chain joins TRBV7-9 and TRBJ1-2, with 8 bases fitting TRBD1. This CDR3 contains 14 residues. The J segment lost 3 bases and the V segment lost 7 bases, leaving 7 bases of the junction unmatched. CDR1 SEHNR and CDR2 FQNEAQ come from the germline V gene (reference sequence). Here the CDR3 reads CASTHDRGDYGYTF. CDR3 DNA sequence: TGTGCCAGCACCCATGACAGGGGAGACTATGGCTACACCTTC.

The chain couples TRBV7-9 to TRBJ1-4; D remains unclear. V lost 3 bases, J lost 3 bases, and 5 bases lay in between. The V gene's germline CDR1 is SEHNR and CDR2 FQNEAQ (reference sequence). The CDR3 contains 13 residues. The CDR3 loop is CASSFGPNEKLFF. The CDR3 region has the DNA TGTGCCAGCAGCTTCGGTCCTAATGAAAAACTGTTTTTT. Together with reference TRBV7-9 and TRBJ1-4, the CDR3 gives the full variable domain: DTGVSQNPRHKITKRGQNVTFRCDPISEHNRLYWYRQTLGQGPEFLTYFQNEAQLEKSRLLSDRFSAERPKGSFSTLEIQRTEQGDSAMYLCASSFGPNEKLFFGSGTQLSVL.

The J gene is TRBJ1-4, the V gene TRBV6-1; the D gene is possibly TRBD1 (5 bases). Germline V CDR1 and CDR2: MNHNS, SASEGT. There are 15 residues in the CDR3. Trimming removed 9 bases at V and 6 bases at J, with 20 bases between. CDR3 protein: CASYLNGGIDEKLFF. The CDR3 nucleotides read TGTGCCAGTTACCTAAATGGGGGGATTGATGAAAAACTGTTTTTT.

The chain has TRBV5-6 and TRBJ2-3; weak D call: TRBD2 (5 bases). Germline V gene data show CDR1 as SGHDT and CDR2 as YYEEEE. Trimming shortened V by 5 bases and J by 0 bases, and 13 bases separated the two germline ends. The CDR3 is made up of 15 amino acids. The CDR3 sequence: CASRDSAFSTDTQYF. The DNA of the CDR3 is TGTGCCAGCAGGGACTCGGCGTTTAGCACAGATACGCAGTATTTT.

The V call is TRBV19, the J call TRBJ1-1; possible D gene TRBD1, 5 bases. V was trimmed by 6 bases and J by 4 bases, leaving 12 bases between them. Germline lookup yields CDR1 LNHDA and CDR2 SQIVND (reference sequence). The CDR3 has 13 amino acids. In nucleotides, the CDR3 is TGTGCCAGTAGCCCAGGGCCAGGCACTGAAGCTTTCTTT. Its translation is CASSPGPGTEAFF.

The chain combines TRBV5-1 with TRBJ1-5, with 10 bases fitting TRBD1. Trimming removed 4 bases from V and 8 bases from J; junction bases left unmatched: 9. The CDR3 runs 15 residues. Germline V lookup: CDR1 SGHRS, CDR2 YFSETQ. CDR3 residues: CASSPQTGGGEPQHF. In DNA, the CDR3 is TGCGCCAGCAGCCCCCAGACAGGGGGCGGGGAGCCCCAGCATTTT.

The gene calls are TRBV27 and TRBJ2-1; 7 nucleotides match TRBD1. Germline V CDR1 and CDR2: MNHEY, SMNVEV (reference sequence). V lost 5 bases to trimming and J lost 5 bases; unmatched junction nucleotides: 6. This CDR3 is built from 14 residues. CDR3 region: CASSLQGTDNEQFF. The CDR3 region has the DNA TGTGCCAGCAGTCTACAGGGGACCGACAATGAGCAGTTCTTC.

V and J are TRBV19 and TRBJ2-7; a weak D match, TRBD1 (6 bases). Per germline, CDR1 LNHDA and CDR2 SQIVND (reference sequence). The CDR3 sequence is 15 residues long. Trimming removed 5 bases at V and 5 bases at J, with 19 bases between. Here the CDR3 reads CASSETGTNYDEQYF. CDR3 bases: TGTGCCAGTAGTGAGACCGGGACAAACTACGACGAGCAGTACTTC.

The table lists this clone with a few counts. This chain connects TRBV10-3 to TRBJ2-1; 11 bases agree with TRBD1. Germline V gene data show CDR1 as ENHRY and CDR2 as SYGVKD. The CDR3 is 14 residues long. The V gene end was trimmed by 6 bases and the J gene end by 7 bases; junction bases not matched to a gene: 5. CDR3 DNA: TGTGCCATCAGCGCCGGGACAGGGGGGAATGAGCAGTTCTTC. It yields the protein CAISAGTGGNEQFF.

This chain connects TRBV7-6 to TRBJ2-7, with TRBD1 matching over 8 bases. Unmatched junction bases numbered 11, after V lost 5 bases and J lost 5 bases. Germline CDR1 is SGHVS and CDR2 is FNYEAQ. The CDR3 extends over 15 amino acids. Here the CDR3 reads CASSPGQGPLHEQYF. The DNA of the CDR3 is TGTGCCAGCAGCCCTGGACAGGGCCCTCTCCACGAGCAGTACTTC.

The chain has TRBV2 and TRBJ2-3; TRBD2 agrees at 7 bases. Germline assignment: CDR1 SNHLY and CDR2 FYNNEI. The V gene end was trimmed by 7 bases and the J gene end by 4 bases; junction bases not matched to a gene: 5. The CDR3 spans 13 residues. The CDR3 DNA is TGTGCCAGCAAAAGACTAGCCCCAGATACGCAGTATTTT. It encodes CASKRLAPDTQYF.

V gene TRBV7-2 combines with J gene TRBJ2-1, with D uncertain. The CDR3 consists of 13 residues. The germline gives CDR1 SGHTA, CDR2 FQGNSA. Trimming left V 3 bases short and J 5 bases short, with 8 bases between. Here the CDR3 DNA reads TGTGCCAGCAGCTTTAACCGAGACAATGAGCAGTTCTTC. Its protein is CASSFNRDNEQFF.

In its sample, this clone was seen a few times. The J gene is TRBJ2-7, the V gene TRBV10-1; D not resolved. The ends were cut back, 3 bases at V and 2 bases at J, with 11 bases in the middle. Germline CDR1 is WNHNN and CDR2 is SYGVQD (reference sequence). The CDR3 covers 14 residues. The CDR3 DNA reads as TGCGCCAGCAGTGATAACAGACAACCCTACGAGCAGTACTTC. Translating gives CASSDNRQPYEQYF.

Worth noting for this clone: A read error may account for a junction end that differs from germline. The rearrangement links TRBV6-1 to TRBJ2-5; TRBD1 is a possible D gene (6 bases). There are 13 residues in the CDR3. In germline, CDR1 is MNHNS, CDR2 SASEGT. The CDR3 nucleotides are TGTGCCAGCAACAGGGCCCTGGGAGAGGCCCAGTACTTC. It codes for CASNRALGEAQYF.